The rows below give T cell receptor beta chains drawn from one sample of a study of blood T cells in healthy people across ages. Via MiXCR, TCRdb re-called the 5' RACE reads, giving one row per CDR3 protein. The profile shows around 1.5 million distinct CDR3 sequences, about 31% of them singletons. The sample taken for sequencing was blood. The receptor source for this set is a woman in her twenties or thirties in good health. Each CDR3 is given with its conserved first and last residue.

V: TRBV7-9; J: TRBJ1-6; CDR3: CASSSLSNSPLHF
V: TRBV11-2; J: TRBJ2-1; CDR3: CASSLDRRRSSYNAQFF
V: TRBV12-3/TRBV12-4; J: TRBJ2-7; CDR3: CASSLGLFSHEQYF
V: TRBV20-1; J: TRBJ1-5; CDR3: CSAQTQDRDRFGQPQHF
V: TRBV5-1; J: TRBJ2-1; CDR3: CASKRGTSGSSEQFF
V: TRBV6-1; J: TRBJ1-1; CDR3: CAGARGVEAFF
V: TRBV7-3; J: TRBJ2-5; CDR3: CASSYLLVTPQETQYF
V: TRBV10-3; J: -; CDR3: CAISAKNRYEQYF
V: TRBV18; J: TRBJ1-1; CDR3: CASSPRDGEAFF
V: TRBV28; J: TRBJ2-7; CDR3: CASSRALGTGSHEQYF
V: TRBV7-8; J: TRBJ1-1; CDR3: CASSLEGQASLTEAFF
V: TRBV20-1; J: TRBJ1-2; CDR3: CSALGQGFLYGYTF
V: TRBV19; J: TRBJ2-3; CDR3: CASSLAITDMQYF
V: TRBV20-1; J: TRBJ2-7; CDR3: CSARDRSTGPPYEQYF
V: TRBV6-1; J: TRBJ1-5; CDR3: CASGQIYQPQHF
V: TRBV4-1; J: TRBJ2-5; CDR3: CASSPPPERWNREKETQYF
V: TRBV6-5; J: TRBJ2-7; CDR3: CASSYASGYEQYF
V: TRBV20-1; J: TRBJ2-1; CDR3: CGARVSYSLNIINEQFF
V: TRBV29-1; J: TRBJ1-1; CDR3: CSGVGNTEAFF
V: TRBV4-2; J: TRBJ2-1; CDR3: CASSQGASGGEEQFF
V: TRBV5-4; J: TRBJ2-5; CDR3: CASSSGLAGRNQEAQYF
V: TRBV18; J: TRBJ1-6; CDR3: CASSATGTDSPLHF
V: TRBV4-1; J: TRBJ1-4; CDR3: CASSHIGRAVNEKLFF
V: TRBV7-6; J: TRBJ2-1; CDR3: CASSPLRGKSFNEQFF
V: TRBV3-1; J: TRBJ2-3; CDR3: CASSQEASFTDTQYF
V: TRBV12-3/TRBV12-4; J: TRBJ2-7; CDR3: CASSLNGASSYEQYF
V: TRBV6-5; J: TRBJ1-6; CDR3: CASSYSGVANSPLHF
V: TRBV29-1; J: TRBJ2-1; CDR3: CSVPSGDRGRDEQFF
V: TRBV6-5; J: TRBJ2-1; CDR3: CASGGRQGGSYNEQFF
V: TRBV7-9; J: TRBJ2-1; CDR3: CASSFGGSSHEQFF
V: TRBV13; J: TRBJ2-7; CDR3: CASSARTGGPSYEQYF
V: TRBV4-1; J: TRBJ1-5; CDR3: CASSQEWGRPQHF